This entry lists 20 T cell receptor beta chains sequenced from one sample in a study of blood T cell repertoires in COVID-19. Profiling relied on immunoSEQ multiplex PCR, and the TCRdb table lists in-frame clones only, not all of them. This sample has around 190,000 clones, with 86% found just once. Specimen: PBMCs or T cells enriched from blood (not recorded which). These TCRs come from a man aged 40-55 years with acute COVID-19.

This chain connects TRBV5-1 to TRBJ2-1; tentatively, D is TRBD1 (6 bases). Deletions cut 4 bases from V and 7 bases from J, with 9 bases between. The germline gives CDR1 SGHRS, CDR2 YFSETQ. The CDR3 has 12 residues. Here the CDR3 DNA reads TGCGCCAGCAGCGACACAGGGAATGAGCAGTTCTTC. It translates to CASSDTGNEQFF.

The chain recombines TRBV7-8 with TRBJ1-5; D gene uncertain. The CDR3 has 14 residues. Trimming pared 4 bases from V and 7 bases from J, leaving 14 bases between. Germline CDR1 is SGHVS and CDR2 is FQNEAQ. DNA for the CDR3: TGTGCCAGCAGCTCAACGGGTGGTAAACAGCCCCAGCATTTT. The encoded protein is CASSSTGGKQPQHF.

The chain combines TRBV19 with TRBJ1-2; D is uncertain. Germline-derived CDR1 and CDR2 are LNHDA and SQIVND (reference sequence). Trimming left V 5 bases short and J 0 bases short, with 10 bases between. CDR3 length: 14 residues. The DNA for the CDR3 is TGTGCCAGTAGTTTCACAGAGACTAACTATGGCTACACCTTC. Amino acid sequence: CASSFTETNYGYTF.

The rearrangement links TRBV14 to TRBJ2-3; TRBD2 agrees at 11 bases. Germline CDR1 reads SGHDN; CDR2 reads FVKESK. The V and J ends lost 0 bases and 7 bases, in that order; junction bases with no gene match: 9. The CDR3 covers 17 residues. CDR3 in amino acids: CASSQDYALAGANTQYF. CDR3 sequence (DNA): TGTGCCAGCAGCCAAGATTATGCACTAGCGGGAGCAAATACGCAGTATTTT.

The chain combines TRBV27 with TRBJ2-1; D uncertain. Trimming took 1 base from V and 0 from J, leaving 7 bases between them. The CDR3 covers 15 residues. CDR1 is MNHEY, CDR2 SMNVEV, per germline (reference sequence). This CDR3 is CASSLLVGSYNEQFF. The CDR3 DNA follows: TGTGCCAGCAGTTTATTGGTCGGCTCCTACAATGAGCAGTTCTTC.

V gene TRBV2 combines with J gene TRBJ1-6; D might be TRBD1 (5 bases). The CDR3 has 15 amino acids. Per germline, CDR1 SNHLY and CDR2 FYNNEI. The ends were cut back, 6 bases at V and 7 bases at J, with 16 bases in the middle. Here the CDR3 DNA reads TGTGCCAGCAGGCCCCAAGACGGGGGAAATTCACCCCTCCACTTT. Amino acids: CASRPQDGGNSPLHF.

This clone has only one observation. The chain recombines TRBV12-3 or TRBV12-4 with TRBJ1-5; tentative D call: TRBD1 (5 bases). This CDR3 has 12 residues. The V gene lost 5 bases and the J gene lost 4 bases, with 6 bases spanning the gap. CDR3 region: CASSAGNQPQHF. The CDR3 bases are TGTGCCAGCAGTGCAGGGAATCAGCCCCAGCATTTT.

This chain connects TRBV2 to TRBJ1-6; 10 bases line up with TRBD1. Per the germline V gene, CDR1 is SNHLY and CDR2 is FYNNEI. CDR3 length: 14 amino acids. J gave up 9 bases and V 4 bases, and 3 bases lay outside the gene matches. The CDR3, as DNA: TGTGCCAGCAGTGGGACAGGGGGGATTTCACCCCTCCACTTT. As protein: CASSGTGGISPLHF.

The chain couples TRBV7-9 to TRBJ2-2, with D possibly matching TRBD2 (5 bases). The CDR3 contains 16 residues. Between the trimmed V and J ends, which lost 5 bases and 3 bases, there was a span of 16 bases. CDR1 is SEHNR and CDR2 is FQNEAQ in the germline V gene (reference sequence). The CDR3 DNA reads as TGTGCCAGCAGCCGCTGGACGGGATCCCACACCGGGGAGCTGTTTTTT. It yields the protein CASSRWTGSHTGELFF.

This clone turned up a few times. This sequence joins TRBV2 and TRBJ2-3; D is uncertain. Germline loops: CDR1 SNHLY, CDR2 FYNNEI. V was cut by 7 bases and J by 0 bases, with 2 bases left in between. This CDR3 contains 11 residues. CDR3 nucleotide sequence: TGTGCCAGCACGAGCACAGATACGCAGTATTTT. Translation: CASTSTDTQYF.

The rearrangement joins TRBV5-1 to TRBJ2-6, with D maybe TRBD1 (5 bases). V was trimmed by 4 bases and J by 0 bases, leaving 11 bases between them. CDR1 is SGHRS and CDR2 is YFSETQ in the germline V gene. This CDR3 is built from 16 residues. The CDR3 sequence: CASSLTVSSGANVLTF. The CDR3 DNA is TGCGCCAGCAGCCTGACAGTTAGCTCTGGGGCCAACGTCCTGACTTTC.

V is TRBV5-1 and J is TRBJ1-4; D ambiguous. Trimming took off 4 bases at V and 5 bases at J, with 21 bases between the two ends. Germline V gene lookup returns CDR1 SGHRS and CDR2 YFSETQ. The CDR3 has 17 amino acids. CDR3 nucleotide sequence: TGCGCCAGCAGCCTAGGCGTCGTGGCAGCGCCAAATGAAAAACTGTTTTTT. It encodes CASSLGVVAAPNEKLFF.

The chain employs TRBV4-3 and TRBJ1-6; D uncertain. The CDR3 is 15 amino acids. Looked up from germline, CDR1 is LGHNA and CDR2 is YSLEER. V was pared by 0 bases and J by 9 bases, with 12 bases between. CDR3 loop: CASSQDTRVGSPLHF. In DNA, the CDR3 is TGCGCCAGCAGCCAAGATACGAGGGTCGGTTCACCCCTCCACTTT.

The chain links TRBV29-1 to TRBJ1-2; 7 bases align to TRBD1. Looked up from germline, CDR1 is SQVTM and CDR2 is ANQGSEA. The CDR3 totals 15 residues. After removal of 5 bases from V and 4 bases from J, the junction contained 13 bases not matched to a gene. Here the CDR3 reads CSVPIVGGAGYGYTF. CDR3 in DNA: TGCAGCGTTCCGATAGTAGGGGGCGCCGGCTATGGCTACACCTTC.

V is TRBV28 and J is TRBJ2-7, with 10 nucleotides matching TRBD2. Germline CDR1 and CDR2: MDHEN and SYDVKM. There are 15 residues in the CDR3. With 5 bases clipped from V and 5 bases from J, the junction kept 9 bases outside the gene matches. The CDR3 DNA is TGTGCCAGCAGTATTATAGCGGGAGGTAGGAACGAGCAGTACTTC. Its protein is CASSIIAGGRNEQYF. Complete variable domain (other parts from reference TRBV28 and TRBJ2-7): DVKVTQSSRYLVKRTGEKVFLECVQDMDHENMFWYRQDPGLGLRLIYFSYDVKMKEKGDIPEGYSVSREKKERFSLILESASTNQTSMYLCASSIIAGGRNEQYFGPGTRLTVT.

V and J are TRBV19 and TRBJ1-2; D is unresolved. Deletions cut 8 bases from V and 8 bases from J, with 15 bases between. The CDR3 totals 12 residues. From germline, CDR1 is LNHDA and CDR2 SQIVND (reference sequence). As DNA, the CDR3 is TGTGCCAGTCGGAGCTCCGAGAGAGGCTACACCTTC. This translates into CASRSSERGYTF.

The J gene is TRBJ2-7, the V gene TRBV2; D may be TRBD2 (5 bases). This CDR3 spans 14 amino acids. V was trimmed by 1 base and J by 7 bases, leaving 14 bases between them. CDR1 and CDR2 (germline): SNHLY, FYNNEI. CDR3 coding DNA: TGTGCCAGCAGTGAAGGGTGGGAGACGGTTGAGCAGTACTTC. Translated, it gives CASSEGWETVEQYF.

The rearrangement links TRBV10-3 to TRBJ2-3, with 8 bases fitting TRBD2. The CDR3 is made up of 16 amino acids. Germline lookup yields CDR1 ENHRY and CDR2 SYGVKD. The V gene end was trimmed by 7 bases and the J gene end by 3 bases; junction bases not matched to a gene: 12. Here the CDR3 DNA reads TGTGCCATCAAATCGGGTGCGGGAGGTGGTACAGATACGCAGTATTTT. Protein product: CAIKSGAGGGTDTQYF.

The CDR3 DNA reads as TGTGCCAGCTATGGGCAGTCGAACACTGAAGCTTTCTTT. It is translated as CASYGQSNTEAFF. The rearrangement uses TRBV6-5 and TRBJ1-1; the D is unclear. The CDR3 runs 13 residues. Trimming stripped 8 bases from V and 1 base from J, with 11 bases between. Germline V gives CDR1 MNHEY, CDR2 SVGAGI.

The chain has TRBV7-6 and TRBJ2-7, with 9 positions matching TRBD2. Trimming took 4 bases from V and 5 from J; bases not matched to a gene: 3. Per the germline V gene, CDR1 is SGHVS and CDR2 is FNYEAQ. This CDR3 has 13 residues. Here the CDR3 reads CASSSRLADEQYF. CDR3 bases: TGTGCCAGCAGCTCGCGACTAGCGGACGAGCAGTACTTC.